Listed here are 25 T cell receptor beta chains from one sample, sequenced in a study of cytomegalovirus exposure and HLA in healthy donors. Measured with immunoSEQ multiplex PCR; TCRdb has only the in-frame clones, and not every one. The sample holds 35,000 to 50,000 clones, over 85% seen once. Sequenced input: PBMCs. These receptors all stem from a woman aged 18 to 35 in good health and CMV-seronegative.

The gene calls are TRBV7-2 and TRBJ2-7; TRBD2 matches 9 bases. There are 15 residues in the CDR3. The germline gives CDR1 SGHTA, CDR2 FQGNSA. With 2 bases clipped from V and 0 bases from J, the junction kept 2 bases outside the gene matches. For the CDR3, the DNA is TGTGCCAGCAGCTTACCGACTAGCGGCTCCTACGAGCAGTACTTC. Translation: CASSLPTSGSYEQYF.

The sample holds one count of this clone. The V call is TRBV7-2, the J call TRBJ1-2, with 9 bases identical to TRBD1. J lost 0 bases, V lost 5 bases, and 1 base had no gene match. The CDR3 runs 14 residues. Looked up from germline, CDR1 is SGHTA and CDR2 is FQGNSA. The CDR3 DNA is TGTGCCAGCAGCGGACAGGGGACTAACTATGGCTACACCTTC. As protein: CASSGQGTNYGYTF.

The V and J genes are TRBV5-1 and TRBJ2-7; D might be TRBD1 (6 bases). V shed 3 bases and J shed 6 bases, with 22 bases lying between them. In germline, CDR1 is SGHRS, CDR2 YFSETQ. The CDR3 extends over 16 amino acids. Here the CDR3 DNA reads TGCGCCAGCAGCTCCTCTTGGGGGCTAGCAATCAGCGAGCAGTACTTC. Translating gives CASSSSWGLAISEQYF.

CDR3: CASSLKGVEFF. CDR3 coding DNA: TGTGCCAGCAGCTTAAAAGGGGTTGAGTTCTTC. The chain combines TRBV7-9 with TRBJ2-1; D is perhaps TRBD1 (5 bases). This CDR3 is built from 11 residues. V lost 2 bases, J lost 14 bases, and 10 bases lay in between. The germline V gene encodes CDR1 SEHNR and CDR2 FQNEAQ (reference sequence).

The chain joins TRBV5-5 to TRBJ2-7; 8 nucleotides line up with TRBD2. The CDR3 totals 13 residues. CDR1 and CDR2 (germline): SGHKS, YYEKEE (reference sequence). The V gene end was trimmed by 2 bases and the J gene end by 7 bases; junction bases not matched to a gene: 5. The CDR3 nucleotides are TGTGCCAGCAGCTTTAGCGGGGACCGGGAGCAGTACTTC. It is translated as CASSFSGDREQYF.

CDR3 loop: CASSRQGAVEKLFF. CDR3 DNA sequence: TGTGCCAGTAGTCGACAGGGGGCAGTTGAAAAACTGTTTTTT. The chain joins TRBV19 to TRBJ1-4, with TRBD1 matching 10 bases. CDR1 is LNHDA and CDR2 is SQIVND in the germline V gene (reference sequence). V dropped 5 bases and J dropped 7; count of bases not matched to a gene: 4. CDR3 size: 14 residues.

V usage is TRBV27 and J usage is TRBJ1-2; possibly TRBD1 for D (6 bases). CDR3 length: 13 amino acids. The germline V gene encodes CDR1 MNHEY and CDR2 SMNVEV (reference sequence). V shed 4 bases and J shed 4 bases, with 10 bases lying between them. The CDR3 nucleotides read TGTGCCAGCAGTTCGCGGACAGCCTATGGCTACACCTTC. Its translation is CASSSRTAYGYTF.

In DNA, the CDR3 is TGTGCCAGCAGCAAGGGACTAGCGGGGAGCACAGATACGCAGTATTTT. This sequence encodes CASSKGLAGSTDTQYF. The chain links TRBV5-4 to TRBJ2-3, with TRBD2 identical over 13 bases. V trimming: 4 bases; J trimming: 0 bases; junction bases outside the gene matches: 2. The CDR3 runs 16 residues. Germline V lookup: CDR1 SGHNT, CDR2 YYREEE (reference sequence).

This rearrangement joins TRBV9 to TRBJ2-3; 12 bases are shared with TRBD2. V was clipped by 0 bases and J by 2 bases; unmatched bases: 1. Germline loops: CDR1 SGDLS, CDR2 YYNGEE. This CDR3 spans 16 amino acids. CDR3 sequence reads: CASSVGTSGITDTQYF. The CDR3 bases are TGTGCCAGCAGCGTAGGGACTAGCGGGATCACAGATACGCAGTATTTT.

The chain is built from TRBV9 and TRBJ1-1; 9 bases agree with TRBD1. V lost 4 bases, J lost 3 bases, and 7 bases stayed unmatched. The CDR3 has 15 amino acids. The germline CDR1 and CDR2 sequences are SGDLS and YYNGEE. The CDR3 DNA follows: TGTGCCAGCAGCCCCTCACAGGGGGCCGACACTGAAGCTTTCTTT. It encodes CASSPSQGADTEAFF.

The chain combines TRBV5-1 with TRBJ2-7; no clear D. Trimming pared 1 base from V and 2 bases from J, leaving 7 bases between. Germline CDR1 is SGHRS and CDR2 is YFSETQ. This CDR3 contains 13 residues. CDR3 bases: TGCGCCAGCAGCTTGTCCACAGCCTACGAGCAGTACTTC. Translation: CASSLSTAYEQYF.

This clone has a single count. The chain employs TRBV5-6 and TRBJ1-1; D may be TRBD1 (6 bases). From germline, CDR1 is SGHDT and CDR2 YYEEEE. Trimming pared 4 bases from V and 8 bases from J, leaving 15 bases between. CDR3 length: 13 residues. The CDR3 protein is CASSPQWGPEAFF. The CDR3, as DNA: TGTGCCAGCAGCCCCCAATGGGGGCCCGAAGCTTTCTTT.

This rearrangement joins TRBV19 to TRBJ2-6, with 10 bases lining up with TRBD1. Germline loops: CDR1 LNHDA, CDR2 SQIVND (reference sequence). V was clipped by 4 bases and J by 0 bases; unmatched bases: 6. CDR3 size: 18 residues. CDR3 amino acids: CASSTRTGGNSGANVLTF. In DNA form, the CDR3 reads TGTGCCAGTAGTACCCGGACAGGGGGTAACTCTGGGGCCAACGTCCTGACTTTC.

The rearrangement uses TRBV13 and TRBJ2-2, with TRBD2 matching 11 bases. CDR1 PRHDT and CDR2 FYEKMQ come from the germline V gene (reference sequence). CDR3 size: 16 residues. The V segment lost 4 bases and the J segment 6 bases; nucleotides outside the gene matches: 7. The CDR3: CASSSRTSGSPGELFF. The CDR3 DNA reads TGTGCCAGCAGCTCGCGGACTAGCGGGTCCCCCGGGGAGCTGTTTTTT.

Written as DNA, the CDR3 is TGTGCCAGCTCACCACGGTCTAGCGGGAGCACCGAGCAGTACTTC. This gives the protein CASSPRSSGSTEQYF. The V gene is TRBV18, the J gene TRBJ2-7, with TRBD2 identical over 10 bases. V gave up 1 base and J gave up 6 bases; unmatched junction bases: 6. Germline lookup yields CDR1 KGHSH and CDR2 LQKENI. The CDR3 has 15 residues.

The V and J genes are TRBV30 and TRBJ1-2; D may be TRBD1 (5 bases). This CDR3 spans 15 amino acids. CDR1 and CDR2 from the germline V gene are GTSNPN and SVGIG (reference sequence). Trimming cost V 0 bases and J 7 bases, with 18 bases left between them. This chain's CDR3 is CAWSVRSQGGSGYTF. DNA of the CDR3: TGTGCCTGGAGTGTACGGAGTCAGGGAGGGTCTGGCTACACCTTC.

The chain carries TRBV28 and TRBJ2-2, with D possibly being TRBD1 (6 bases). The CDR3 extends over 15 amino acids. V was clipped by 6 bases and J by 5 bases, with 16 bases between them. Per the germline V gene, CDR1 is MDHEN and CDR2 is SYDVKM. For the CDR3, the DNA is TGTGCCAGCAGGCTTGACAGGAGTCCGACCGGGGAGCTGTTTTTT. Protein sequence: CASRLDRSPTGELFF.

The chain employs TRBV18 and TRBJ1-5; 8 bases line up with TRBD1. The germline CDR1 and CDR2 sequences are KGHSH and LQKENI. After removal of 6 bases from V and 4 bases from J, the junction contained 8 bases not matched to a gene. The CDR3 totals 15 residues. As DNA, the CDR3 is TGTGCCAGCTCGCAAACAGGGGGAGGGAATCAGCCCCAGCATTTT. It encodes CASSQTGGGNQPQHF.

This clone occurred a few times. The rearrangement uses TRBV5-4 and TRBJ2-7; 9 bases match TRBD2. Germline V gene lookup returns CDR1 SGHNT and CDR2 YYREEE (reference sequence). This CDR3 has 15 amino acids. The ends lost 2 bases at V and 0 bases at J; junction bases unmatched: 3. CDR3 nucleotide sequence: TGTGCCAGCAGCTTTAATAGCGGGAGCTCCTACGAGCAGTACTTC. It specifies CASSFNSGSSYEQYF.

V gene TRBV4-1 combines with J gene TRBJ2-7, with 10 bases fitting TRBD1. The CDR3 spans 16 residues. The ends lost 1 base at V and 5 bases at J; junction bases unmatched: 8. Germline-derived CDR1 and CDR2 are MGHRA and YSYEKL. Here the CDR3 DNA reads TGCGCCAGCAGCCAAGCGGGACAGGGGAAAACTAACGAGCAGTACTTC. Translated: CASSQAGQGKTNEQYF.

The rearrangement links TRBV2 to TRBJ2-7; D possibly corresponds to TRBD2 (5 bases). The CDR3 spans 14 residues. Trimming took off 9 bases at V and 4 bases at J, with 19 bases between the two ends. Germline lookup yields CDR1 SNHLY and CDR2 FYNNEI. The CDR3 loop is CASGSMSSAYEQYF. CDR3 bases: TGTGCCAGTGGAAGCATGAGTAGCGCGTACGAGCAGTACTTC.

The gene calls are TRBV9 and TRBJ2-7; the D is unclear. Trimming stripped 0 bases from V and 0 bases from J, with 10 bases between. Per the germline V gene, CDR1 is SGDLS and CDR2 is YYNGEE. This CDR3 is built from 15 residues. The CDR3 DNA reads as TGTGCCAGCAGCGTAGTTGATGGCACCTCCTACGAGCAGTACTTC. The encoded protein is CASSVVDGTSYEQYF. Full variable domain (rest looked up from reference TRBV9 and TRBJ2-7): DSGVTQTPKHLITATGQRVTLRCSPRSGDLSVYWYQQSLDQGLQFLIQYYNGEERAKGNILERFSAQQFPDLHSELNLSSLELGDSALYFCASSVVDGTSYEQYFGPGTRLTVT.

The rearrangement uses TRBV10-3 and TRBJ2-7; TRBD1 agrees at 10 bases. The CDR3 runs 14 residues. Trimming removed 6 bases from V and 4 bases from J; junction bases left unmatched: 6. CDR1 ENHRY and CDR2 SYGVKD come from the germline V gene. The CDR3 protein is CAIRGTGDTYEQYF. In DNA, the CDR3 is TGTGCCATCAGGGGGACAGGGGACACATACGAGCAGTACTTC.

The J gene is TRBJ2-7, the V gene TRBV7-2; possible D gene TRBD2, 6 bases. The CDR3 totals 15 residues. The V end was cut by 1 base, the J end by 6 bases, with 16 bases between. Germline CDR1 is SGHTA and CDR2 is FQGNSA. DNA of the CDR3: TGTGCCAGCAGCTTAGAATCCGGAGGAGGGACCGAGCAGTACTTC. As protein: CASSLESGGGTEQYF.

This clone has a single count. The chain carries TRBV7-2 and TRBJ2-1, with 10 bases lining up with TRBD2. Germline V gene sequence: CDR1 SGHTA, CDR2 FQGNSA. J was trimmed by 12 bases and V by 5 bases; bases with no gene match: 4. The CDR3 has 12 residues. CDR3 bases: TGTGCCAGCAGCGCTAGCGGGAGTAGGCAGTTCTTC. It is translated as CASSASGSRQFF.